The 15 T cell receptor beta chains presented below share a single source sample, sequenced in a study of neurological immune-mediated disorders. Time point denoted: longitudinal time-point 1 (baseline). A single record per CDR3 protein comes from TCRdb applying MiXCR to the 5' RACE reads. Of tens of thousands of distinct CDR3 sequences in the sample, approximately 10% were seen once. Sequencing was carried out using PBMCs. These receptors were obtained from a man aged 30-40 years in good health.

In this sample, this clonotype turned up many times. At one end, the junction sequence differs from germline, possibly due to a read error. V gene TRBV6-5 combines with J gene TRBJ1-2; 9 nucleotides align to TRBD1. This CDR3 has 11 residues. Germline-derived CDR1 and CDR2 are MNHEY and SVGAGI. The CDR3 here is CASGGQGRAAF. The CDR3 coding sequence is TGTGCCAGCGGGGGACAGGGTCGTGCCGCCTTC.

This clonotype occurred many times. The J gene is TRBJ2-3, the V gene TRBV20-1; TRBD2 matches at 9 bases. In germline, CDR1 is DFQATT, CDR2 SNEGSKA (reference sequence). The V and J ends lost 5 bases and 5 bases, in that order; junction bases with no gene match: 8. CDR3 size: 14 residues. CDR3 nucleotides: TGCAGTGCTCGGGCCGGGACTAGCTTAGATACGCAGTATTTT. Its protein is CSARAGTSLDTQYF.

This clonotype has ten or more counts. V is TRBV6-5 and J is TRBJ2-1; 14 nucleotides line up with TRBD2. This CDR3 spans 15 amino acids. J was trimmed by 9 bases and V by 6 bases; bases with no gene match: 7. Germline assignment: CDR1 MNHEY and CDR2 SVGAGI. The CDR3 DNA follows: TGTGCCAGCAGGGGGACTAGCGGGAGTAGCGGTGAGCAGTTCTTC. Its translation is CASRGTSGSSGEQFF.

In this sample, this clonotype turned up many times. This chain's CDR3 is CASSLDQGTEAFF. The CDR3 nucleotides are TGTGCCAGCAGCTTGGACCAGGGAACTGAAGCTTTCTTT. The chain is built from TRBV7-9 and TRBJ1-1; tentative D call: TRBD1 (5 bases). This CDR3 region has 13 residues. The germline V gene encodes CDR1 SEHNR and CDR2 FQNEAQ (reference sequence). Trimming stripped 3 bases from V and 5 bases from J, with 10 bases between.

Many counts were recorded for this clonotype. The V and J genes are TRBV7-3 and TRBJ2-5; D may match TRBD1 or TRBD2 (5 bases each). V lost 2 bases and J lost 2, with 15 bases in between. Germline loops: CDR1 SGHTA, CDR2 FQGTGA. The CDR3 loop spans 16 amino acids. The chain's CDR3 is CASSLGRDPRQETQYF. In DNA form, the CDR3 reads TGTGCCAGCAGCTTAGGCCGGGACCCAAGACAAGAGACCCAGTACTTC.

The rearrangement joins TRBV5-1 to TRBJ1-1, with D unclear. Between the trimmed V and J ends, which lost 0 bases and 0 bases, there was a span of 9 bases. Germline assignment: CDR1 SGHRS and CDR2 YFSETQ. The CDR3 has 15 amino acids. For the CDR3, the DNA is TGCGCCAGCAGCTTGGACGGAATTATGAACACTGAAGCTTTCTTT. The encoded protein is CASSLDGIMNTEAFF. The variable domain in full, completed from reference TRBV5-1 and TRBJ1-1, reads KAGVTQTPRYLIKTRGQQVTLSCSPISGHRSVSWYQQTPGQGLQFLFEYFSETQRNKGNFPGRFSGRQFSNSRSEMNVSTLELGDSALYLCASSLDGIMNTEAFFGQGTRLTVV.

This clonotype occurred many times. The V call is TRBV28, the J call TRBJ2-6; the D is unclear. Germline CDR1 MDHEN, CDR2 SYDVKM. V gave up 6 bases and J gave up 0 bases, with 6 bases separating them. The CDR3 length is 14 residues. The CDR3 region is CASSHISGANVLTF. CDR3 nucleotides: TGTGCCAGCAGCCACATCTCTGGGGCCAACGTCCTGACTTTC.

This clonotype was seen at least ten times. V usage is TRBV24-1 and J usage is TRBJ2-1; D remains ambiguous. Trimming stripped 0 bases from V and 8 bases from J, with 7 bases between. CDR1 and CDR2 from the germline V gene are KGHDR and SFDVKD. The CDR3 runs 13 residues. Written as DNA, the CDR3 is TGTGCCACCAGTGATTTGTACGGCGATGAGCAGTTCTTC. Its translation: CATSDLYGDEQFF.

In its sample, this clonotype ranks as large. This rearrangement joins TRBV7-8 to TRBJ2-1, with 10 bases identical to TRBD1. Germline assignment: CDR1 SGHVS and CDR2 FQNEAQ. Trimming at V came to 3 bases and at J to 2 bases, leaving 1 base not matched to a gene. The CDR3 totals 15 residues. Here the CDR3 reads CASSLTGGTYNEQFF. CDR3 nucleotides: TGTGCCAGCAGCTTGACAGGGGGCACCTACAATGAGCAGTTCTTC.

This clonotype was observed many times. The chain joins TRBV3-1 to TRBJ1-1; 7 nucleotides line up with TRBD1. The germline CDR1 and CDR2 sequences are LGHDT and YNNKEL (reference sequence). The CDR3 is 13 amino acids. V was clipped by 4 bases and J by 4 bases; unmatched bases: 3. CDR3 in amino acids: CASSPQGFTEAFF. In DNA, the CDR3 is TGTGCCAGCAGCCCACAGGGGTTCACTGAAGCTTTCTTT.

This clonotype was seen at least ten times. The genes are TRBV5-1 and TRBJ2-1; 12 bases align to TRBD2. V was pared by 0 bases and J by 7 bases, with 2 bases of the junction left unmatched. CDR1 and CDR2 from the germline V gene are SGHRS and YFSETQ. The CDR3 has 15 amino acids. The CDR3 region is CASSLGGLAGNEQFF. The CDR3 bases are TGCGCCAGCAGCTTGGGTGGACTAGCGGGGAATGAGCAGTTCTTC. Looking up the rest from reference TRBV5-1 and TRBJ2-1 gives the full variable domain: KAGVTQTPRYLIKTRGQQVTLSCSPISGHRSVSWYQQTPGQGLQFLFEYFSETQRNKGNFPGRFSGRQFSNSRSEMNVSTLELGDSALYLCASSLGGLAGNEQFFGPGTRLTVL.

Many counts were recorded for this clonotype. The DNA of the CDR3 is TGTGCCAGCAGCCTGGACAGGTATGAGCAGTTCTTC. Residues: CASSLDRYEQFF. The V and J genes are TRBV5-6 and TRBJ2-1; the match to TRBD1 covers 7 bases. Germline CDR1 is SGHDT and CDR2 is YYEEEE. V gave up 4 bases and J gave up 8 bases; unmatched junction bases: 3. The CDR3 extends over 12 amino acids.

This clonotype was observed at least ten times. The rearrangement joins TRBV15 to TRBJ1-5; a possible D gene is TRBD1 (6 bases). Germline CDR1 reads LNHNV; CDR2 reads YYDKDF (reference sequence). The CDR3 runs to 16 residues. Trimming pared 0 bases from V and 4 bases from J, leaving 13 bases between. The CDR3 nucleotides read TGTGCCACCAGCAGAGATACAGGGTCATGGAATCAGCCCCAGCATTTT. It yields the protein CATSRDTGSWNQPQHF.

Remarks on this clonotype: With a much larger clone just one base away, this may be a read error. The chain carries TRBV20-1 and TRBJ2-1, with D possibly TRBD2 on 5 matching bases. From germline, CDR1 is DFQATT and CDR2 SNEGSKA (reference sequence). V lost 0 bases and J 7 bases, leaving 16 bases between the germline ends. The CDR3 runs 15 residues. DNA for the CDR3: TGCAGTGCTAGAGATCTCGTGGGAGAGAGAAATGAGCAGTTCTTC. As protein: CSARDLVGERNEQFF.

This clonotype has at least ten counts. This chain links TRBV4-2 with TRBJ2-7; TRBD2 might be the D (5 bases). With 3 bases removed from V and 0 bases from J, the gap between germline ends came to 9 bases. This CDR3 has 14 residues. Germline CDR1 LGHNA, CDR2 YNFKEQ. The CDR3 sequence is CASSQATTSYEQYF. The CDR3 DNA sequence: TGTGCCAGCAGCCAGGCGACTACCTCCTACGAGCAGTACTTC.